Listed here are 30 T cell receptor beta chains from one sample, sequenced in a study of control samples from healthy donors and cancer patients. Here immunoSEQ multiplex PCR was the method, and the copy in TCRdb shows in-frame clones only, minus some. This table holds over 50,000 clones, roughly 80% found once. The sample comprised blood. The receptors shown here come from a man in his 70s in good health.

The table lists this clone with a count of one. V gene TRBV5-4 combines with J gene TRBJ2-3, with TRBD2 matching over 9 bases. CDR1 and CDR2 (germline): SGHNT, YYREEE (reference sequence). There are 15 residues in the CDR3. V dropped 4 bases and J dropped 0; count of bases not matched to a gene: 3. This CDR3 reads CASSPRGGSTDTQYF. The DNA for the CDR3 is TGTGCCAGCAGCCCGCGGGGGGGCAGCACAGATACGCAGTATTTT. Full variable domain (remainder filled in from reference TRBV5-4 and TRBJ2-3): ETGVTQSPTHLIKTRGQQVTLRCSSQSGHNTVSWYQQALGQGPQFIFQYYREEENGRGNFPPRFSGLQFPNYSSELNVNALELDDSALYLCASSPRGGSTDTQYFGPGTRLTVL.

The chain couples TRBV6-1 to TRBJ1-6; the D is unclear. The V gene lost 2 bases and the J gene lost 6 bases, with 5 bases spanning the gap. In germline, CDR1 is MNHNS, CDR2 SASEGT. There are 13 residues in the CDR3. The CDR3 here is CASSEQPNSPLHF. CDR3 in DNA: TGTGCCAGCAGTGAACAACCTAATTCACCCCTCCACTTT.

The rearrangement uses TRBV7-2 and TRBJ2-2, with D possibly being TRBD2 (5 bases). The CDR3 runs to 15 residues. Trimming pared 4 bases from V and 4 bases from J, leaving 13 bases between. From germline, CDR1 is SGHTA and CDR2 FQGNSA. The CDR3 protein is CASSSRTGFTGELFF. In nucleotides, the CDR3 is TGTGCCAGCAGCTCCCGGACTGGCTTCACCGGGGAGCTGTTTTTT. Looking up the rest from reference TRBV7-2 and TRBJ2-2 gives the full variable domain: GAGVSQSPSNKVTEKGKDVELRCDPISGHTALYWYRQSLGQGLEFLIYFQGNSAPDKSGLPSDRFSAERTGGSVSTLTIQRTQQEDSAVYLCASSSRTGFTGELFFGEGSRLTVL.

The chain joins TRBV5-5 to TRBJ1-2; 9 bases fit TRBD1. Germline lookup yields CDR1 SGHKS and CDR2 YYEKEE (reference sequence). This CDR3 has 17 residues. V lost 0 bases, J lost 4 bases, and 10 bases stayed unmatched. CDR3 sequence reads: CASSLAPGTGSLYGYTF. As DNA, the CDR3 is TGTGCCAGCAGCTTGGCTCCCGGGACAGGGAGCCTCTATGGCTACACCTTC.

V gene TRBV30 combines with J gene TRBJ1-1; TRBD1 aligns across 7 bases. V gave up 6 bases and J gave up 4 bases; unmatched junction bases: 5. CDR3 length: 12 amino acids. Germline loops: CDR1 GTSNPN, CDR2 SVGIG (reference sequence). CDR3 amino acids: CACTGQVTEAFF. The CDR3 DNA is TGTGCCTGTACTGGACAGGTCACTGAAGCTTTCTTT.

This chain links TRBV4-1 with TRBJ1-4, with D unclear. Germline-derived CDR1 and CDR2 are MGHRA and YSYEKL. This CDR3 has 14 amino acids. Trimming stripped 4 bases from V and 4 bases from J, with 10 bases between. CDR3 nucleotide sequence: TGCGCCAGCAGCCTGTCTAACCTTAATGAAAAACTGTTTTTT. Protein sequence: CASSLSNLNEKLFF.

The chain couples TRBV10-2 to TRBJ2-2; the match to TRBD1 covers 8 bases. The CDR3 contains 15 residues. The V gene end was trimmed by 9 bases and the J gene end by 6 bases; junction bases not matched to a gene: 12. CDR1 and CDR2 (germline): WSHSY, SAAADI. The DNA for the CDR3 is TGCGCCAGTAGGGGGAGGACAGGGCCCGCCGGGGAGCTGTTTTTT. It translates to CASRGRTGPAGELFF.

The V call is TRBV6-6, the J call TRBJ1-6; perhaps TRBD1 as D (5 bases). Per germline, CDR1 MNHNY and CDR2 SVGAGI (reference sequence). Deletions cut 4 bases from V and 8 bases from J, with 12 bases between. The CDR3 totals 14 residues. The CDR3 sequence is CASSWRQFDSPLHF. The CDR3 DNA follows: TGTGCCAGCAGTTGGAGACAGTTCGATTCACCCCTCCACTTT.

The rearrangement joins TRBV4-2 to TRBJ1-6; the match to TRBD1 covers 10 bases. Germline assignment: CDR1 LGHNA and CDR2 YNFKEQ. The CDR3 is made up of 15 amino acids. V dropped 0 bases and J dropped 10; count of bases not matched to a gene: 3. The CDR3 spells CASSQEGTGASPLHF. In DNA form, the CDR3 reads TGTGCCAGCAGCCAAGAAGGGACAGGGGCCTCACCCCTCCACTTT.

By proportion, this clone is medium-sized. The V call is TRBV2, the J call TRBJ1-5; 8 bases are a match to TRBD1. Germline CDR1 is SNHLY and CDR2 is FYNNEI. The V segment lost 9 bases and the J segment 0 bases; nucleotides outside the gene matches: 7. The CDR3 spans 15 residues. The CDR3 bases are TGTGCCAGTTCGACAGGGGCGTTTAGCAATCAGCCCCAGCATTTT. This sequence encodes CASSTGAFSNQPQHF.

The chain is built from TRBV7-9 and TRBJ1-4; D not certain. V lost 5 bases, J lost 11 bases, and 12 bases lay in between. This CDR3 is 12 amino acids long. CDR1 and CDR2 from the germline V gene are SEHNR and FQNEAQ (reference sequence). CDR3 nucleotide sequence: TGTGCCAGCAGCGATGGAGGACCCAAACTGTTTTTT. Encoded protein: CASSDGGPKLFF.

The rearrangement uses TRBV9 and TRBJ2-1, with TRBD2 matching 8 bases. Per the germline V gene, CDR1 is SGDLS and CDR2 is YYNGEE. V shed 3 bases and J 3 bases; nucleotides not matched to a gene: 11. The CDR3 loop spans 17 amino acids. The CDR3 is CASSERGAGVGYNEQFF. CDR3 sequence (DNA): TGTGCCAGCAGCGAAAGGGGAGCGGGAGTTGGCTACAATGAGCAGTTCTTC.

This sequence joins TRBV28 and TRBJ1-1, with 8 nucleotides matching TRBD1. The germline CDR1 and CDR2 sequences are MDHEN and SYDVKM. V was pared by 7 bases and J by 1 base, with 14 bases of the junction left unmatched. This CDR3 comprises 17 residues. DNA of the CDR3: TGTGCCAGCAATAACCCCTTAATCGGACAGGGGAACACTGAAGCTTTCTTT. It codes for CASNNPLIGQGNTEAFF.

This chain joins TRBV7-8 and TRBJ2-2, with unresolved D. Trimming removed 1 base at V and 1 base at J, with 4 bases between. CDR1 and CDR2 from the germline V gene are SGHVS and FQNEAQ. The CDR3 consists of 14 residues. CDR3 loop: CASSLVLNTGELFF. CDR3 DNA sequence: TGTGCCAGCAGCTTAGTCCTGAACACCGGGGAGCTGTTTTTT. Together with reference TRBV7-8 and TRBJ2-2, the CDR3 gives the full variable domain: GAGVSQSPRYKVAKRGQDVALRCDPISGHVSLFWYQQALGQGPEFLTYFQNEAQLDKSGLPSDRFFAERPEGSVSTLKIQRTQQEDSAVYLCASSLVLNTGELFFGEGSRLTVL.

This rearrangement joins TRBV6-1 to TRBJ1-5; the D gene is possibly TRBD1 (5 bases). Trimming took 2 bases from V and 4 from J, leaving 12 bases between them. Germline V gives CDR1 MNHNS, CDR2 SASEGT. This CDR3 has 15 amino acids. Here the CDR3 reads CASSEIDRLNQPQHF. The DNA for the CDR3 is TGTGCCAGCAGTGAAATAGACAGACTAAATCAGCCCCAGCATTTT.

The chain has TRBV11-3 and TRBJ1-1, with D uncertain. The germline V and J ends were trimmed by 5 bases and 0 bases, with 10 bases remaining between them. Per the germline V gene, CDR1 is SGHNT and CDR2 is YENEEA. This CDR3 is built from 14 residues. The CDR3 protein is CASSLYSLNTEAFF. In DNA form, the CDR3 reads TGTGCCAGCAGCCTTTACAGTTTGAACACTGAAGCTTTCTTT.

This rearrangement joins TRBV3-1 (or the pseudogene TRBV3-2) to TRBJ2-7, with 9 bases fitting TRBD2. Germline CDR1 is LGHDT and CDR2 is YNNKEL (reference sequence). V shed 0 bases and J 1 base; nucleotides not matched to a gene: 7. CDR3 size: 17 residues. The CDR3 nucleotides are TGTGCCAGCAGCCAAGATCTGACTAGCGGCCGATCCTACGAGCAGTACTTC. This codes for CASSQDLTSGRSYEQYF.

The chain combines TRBV10-3 with TRBJ1-2, with 8 bases that match TRBD1. V lost 6 bases and J lost 4; bases outside the gene matches: 4. In germline, CDR1 is ENHRY, CDR2 SYGVKD. CDR3 length: 13 residues. CDR3 region: CAISGQGLYGYTF. Written as DNA, the CDR3 is TGTGCCATCAGCGGACAGGGCCTCTATGGCTACACCTTC.

This clone has only a few counts. The same CDR3 is also encoded by other DNA sequences in this sample. The chain carries TRBV2 and TRBJ1-5; D is possibly TRBD1 (6 bases). The CDR3 consists of 14 residues. Trimming cost V 8 bases and J 9 bases, with 20 bases left between them. The germline gives CDR1 SNHLY, CDR2 FYNNEI. The CDR3 spells CASHDQPGTLPQHF. For the CDR3, the DNA is TGTGCCAGCCACGATCAACCGGGGACACTGCCCCAGCATTTT.

The rearrangement links TRBV5-1 to TRBJ2-5, with TRBD2 matching over 14 bases. CDR1 is SGHRS, CDR2 YFSETQ, per germline. The V and J ends lost 5 bases and 4 bases, in that order; junction bases with no gene match: 22. This CDR3 has 21 amino acids. The CDR3 coding sequence is TGCGCCAGCAGTCCAGGCTACACGCTGACTAGCGGGAGGGCCCCGGGAGAGACCCAGTACTTC. This codes for CASSPGYTLTSGRAPGETQYF.

This chain uses TRBV11-2 with TRBJ1-1; D is unclear. Trimming removed 4 bases from V and 2 bases from J, with 14 bases in between. The CDR3 sequence is 15 residues long. The V gene's germline CDR1 is SGHAT and CDR2 FQNNGV. The CDR3 DNA follows: TGTGCCAGCAGCTCTTACTCCGGGCTCAACACTGAAGCTTTCTTT. It translates to CASSSYSGLNTEAFF.

V gene TRBV9 combines with J gene TRBJ1-2; TRBD1 matches at 8 bases. Germline V CDR1 and CDR2: SGDLS, YYNGEE. J gave up 2 bases and V 4 bases, and 7 bases lay outside the gene matches. The CDR3 length is 15 residues. CDR3 in amino acids: CASSSRTGSNYGYTF. In DNA form, the CDR3 reads TGTGCCAGCAGCTCCCGGACAGGGTCGAACTATGGCTACACCTTC.

The chain combines TRBV7-2 with TRBJ2-3, with D hard to call. Trimming left V 5 bases short and J 8 bases short, with 14 bases between. Germline CDR1 and CDR2: SGHTA and FQGNSA. This CDR3 comprises 13 residues. This CDR3 reads CASSAVTTGTQYF. CDR3 nucleotides: TGTGCCAGCAGCGCCGTCACCACGGGTACGCAGTATTTT. Based on the CDR3 plus reference TRBV7-2 and TRBJ2-3, the full variable domain is GAGVSQSPSNKVTEKGKDVELRCDPISGHTALYWYRQSLGQGLEFLIYFQGNSAPDKSGLPSDRFSAERTGGSVSTLTIQRTQQEDSAVYLCASSAVTTGTQYFGPGTRLTVL.

The V call is TRBV6-1, the J call TRBJ1-2, with D unclear. CDR3 length: 11 amino acids. V lost 2 bases to trimming and J lost 11 bases, with 9 bases between them. Germline assignment: CDR1 MNHNS and CDR2 SASEGT. This CDR3 reads CASSEFREYTF. CDR3 coding DNA: TGTGCCAGCAGTGAATTCCGGGAGTACACCTTC.

The V and J genes are TRBV6-6 and TRBJ2-5, with 8 bases fitting TRBD2. Per the germline V gene, CDR1 is MNHNY and CDR2 is SVGAGI (reference sequence). The CDR3 is made up of 12 amino acids. V lost 5 bases to trimming and J lost 10 bases; unmatched junction nucleotides: 6. In nucleotides, the CDR3 is TGTGCCAGCAGTGGGACCCGGGGGGGCCAGTACTTC. This encodes CASSGTRGGQYF.

The J gene is TRBJ1-5, the V gene TRBV6-5; 7 bases match TRBD1. The germline gives CDR1 MNHEY, CDR2 SVGAGI. The junction had 11 bases not matched to a gene; V was cut back by 5 bases and J by 7 bases. The CDR3 length is 15 residues. The CDR3 sequence: CASSPDRADRQPQHF. CDR3 DNA sequence: TGTGCCAGCAGTCCTGACAGGGCCGATCGGCAGCCCCAGCATTTT.

The chain has TRBV15 and TRBJ1-1; D possibly corresponds to TRBD1 (6 bases). The CDR3 loop spans 16 amino acids. The ends were cut back, 0 bases at V and 2 bases at J, with 13 bases in the middle. Germline values: CDR1 LNHNV, CDR2 YYDKDF (reference sequence). CDR3 residues: CATSRDRARGNTEAFF. DNA for the CDR3: TGTGCCACCAGCAGAGATAGGGCCAGGGGAAACACTGAAGCTTTCTTT.

The chain couples TRBV5-1 to TRBJ2-1; D might be TRBD2 (7 bases). The germline V and J ends were trimmed by 0 bases and 6 bases, with 16 bases remaining between them. The CDR3 runs to 16 residues. From germline, CDR1 is SGHRS and CDR2 YFSETQ. CDR3 sequence (DNA): TGCGCCAGCAGCTTGGGTTTCGGGGGGCTTGCCAATGAGCAGTTCTTC. Translation gives CASSLGFGGLANEQFF.

The J gene is TRBJ2-7, the V gene TRBV6-1; no clear D gene. Trimming shortened V by 2 bases and J by 2 bases, and 7 bases separated the two germline ends. CDR1 MNHNS and CDR2 SASEGT come from the germline V gene. CDR3 length: 13 amino acids. CDR3 in amino acids: CASSETSAYEQYF. DNA for the CDR3: TGTGCCAGCAGTGAAACGAGCGCCTACGAGCAGTACTTC.

V is TRBV6-5 and J is TRBJ2-1; D unresolved. With 7 bases removed from V and 3 bases from J, the gap between germline ends came to 4 bases. The CDR3 has 11 amino acids. Germline CDR1 reads MNHEY; CDR2 reads SVGAGI. The DNA of the CDR3 is TGTGCCAGCAAGAACTACAATGAGCAGTTCTTC. It translates to CASKNYNEQFF.